This TCR beta chain came from a study of memory CD4+ T cells and cytomegalovirus serostatus. Looking at the study overall: Of the healthy Belgian adults, eight or nine were CMV seropositive and 24 seronegative.

Study-wide results and caveats: Suggested: most of the CMV-linked TCR signature lies in CD4+ memory cells. Each of 67 CMV-associated TCRbeta sequences occurred in one to five individuals. A US-trained random forest predicted CMV serostatus with median AUC around 0.91.

The sort gate was single viable CD3+CD4+CD8-CD45RO+ cells for memory CD4+ T cells. V shed 4 bases and J shed 4 bases, with 15 bases lying between them. This CDR3 has 14 residues. CDR1 SGHNT and CDR2 YYREEE come from the germline V gene (reference sequence). About this clone: Its antigen remains unknown.

Profiling relied on immunoSEQ multiplex PCR, and the TCRdb table lists in-frame clones only, not all of them. The sample lists 80,000 or so clones; around 78% were seen once. This chain links TRBV5-4 with TRBJ2-7; D remains ambiguous. The sequencing input was memory CD4+ T cells from blood. The receptor was derived from an adult in good health and CMV-seropositive. CDR3 nucleotide sequence: TGTGCCAGCAGCATCGGACCTCCCGATTACGAGCAGTACGTC. Encoded protein: CASSIGPPDYEQYV.